These 16 T cell receptor beta chains originate from one sample sequenced in a study of cytomegalovirus exposure and HLA in healthy donors. Libraries were prepared by immunoSEQ multiplex PCR; TCRdb keeps only in-frame clonotypes and omits some of them. The sample lists approximately 230,000 clones, about 90% occurring once. The source material was PBMCs. The receptors shown here come from a man younger than 35 in good health and CMV-seropositive.

In this sample, this clone turned up a few times. V usage is TRBV28 and J usage is TRBJ1-1; the D gene is possibly TRBD1 (5 bases). Germline-derived CDR1 and CDR2 are MDHEN and SYDVKM. Trimming shortened V by 3 bases and J by 3 bases, and 11 bases separated the two germline ends. The CDR3 is 14 amino acids. CDR3 sequence: CASSLGGVDTEAFF. CDR3 DNA: TGTGCCAGCAGTTTGGGGGGGGTTGACACTGAAGCTTTCTTT.

The chain carries TRBV30 and TRBJ2-2; D may be TRBD1 (5 bases). Trimming left V 4 bases short and J 2 bases short, with 11 bases between. This CDR3 contains 14 residues. The germline gives CDR1 GTSNPN, CDR2 SVGIG (reference sequence). Here the CDR3 DNA reads TGTGCCTGGACCACGGACACCAACACCGGGGAGCTGTTTTTT. Protein sequence: CAWTTDTNTGELFF.

The chain links TRBV5-6 to TRBJ2-7; 10 bases match TRBD1. V lost 4 bases and J lost 5; bases outside the gene matches: 6. The germline V gene has CDR1 SGHDT and CDR2 YYEEEE. The CDR3 covers 14 residues. In nucleotides, the CDR3 is TGTGCCAGCAGCGCCGGACAGGGGGTTAACGAGCAGTACTTC. Its translation: CASSAGQGVNEQYF.

The chain uses TRBV6-5 and TRBJ2-1; 10 bases are a match to TRBD2. CDR3 length: 13 amino acids. Germline trimming cut 2 bases from V and 9 bases from J; bases unmatched to any gene: 1. Per the germline V gene, CDR1 is MNHEY and CDR2 is SVGAGI. CDR3 nucleotide sequence: TGTGCCAGCAGTTACGGGACTAGCGTTGAGCAGTTCTTC. This sequence encodes CASSYGTSVEQFF.

The CDR3 loop is CASSRWTSGVSNSYNEQFF. CDR3 DNA: TGTGCCAGCAGTCGATGGACTAGCGGGGTTTCTAACTCCTACAATGAGCAGTTCTTC. The chain combines TRBV11-1 with TRBJ2-1; TRBD2 matches at 12 bases. Germline loops: CDR1 SGHAT, CDR2 FQDESV (reference sequence). Trimming removed 6 bases from V and 0 bases from J; junction bases left unmatched: 12. The CDR3 is 19 residues long. The full variable domain, rest sourced from reference TRBV11-1 and TRBJ2-1, is EAEVAQSPRYKITEKSQAVAFWCDPISGHATLYWYRQILGQGPELLVQFQDESVVDDSQLPKDRFSAERLKGVDSTLKIQPAELGDSAMYLCASSRWTSGVSNSYNEQFFGPGTRLTVL.

The V call is TRBV7-9, the J call TRBJ2-7; TRBD2 matches at 13 bases. The junction had 5 bases not matched to a gene; V was cut back by 5 bases and J by 7 bases. Germline V gives CDR1 SEHNR, CDR2 FQNEAQ (reference sequence). The CDR3 totals 14 residues. The CDR3 here is CASSRTSGSGEQYF. The CDR3 DNA is TGTGCCAGCAGCCGGACTAGCGGGAGTGGGGAGCAGTACTTC.

The genes are TRBV28 and TRBJ2-1, with TRBD2 identical over 10 bases. Germline V gives CDR1 MDHEN, CDR2 SYDVKM. This CDR3 is 16 amino acids long. The V and J ends lost 5 bases and 9 bases, in that order; junction bases with no gene match: 13. CDR3 region: CASSAAGTSAVGEQFF. CDR3 in DNA: TGTGCCAGCAGTGCTGCCGGGACTAGCGCGGTCGGTGAGCAGTTCTTC.

The V call is TRBV27, the J call TRBJ2-7; TRBD2 matches 14 bases. The germline gives CDR1 MNHEY, CDR2 SMNVEV (reference sequence). The CDR3 consists of 19 residues. V shed 6 bases, J shed 0 bases, and the junction held 13 bases outside the gene matches. CDR3 in DNA: TGTGCCAGCAGGCCCCCGGGACTAGCGGGAGAAGGTGGCTCCTACGAGCAGTACTTC. Translating gives CASRPPGLAGEGGSYEQYF.

The sample holds a few counts of this clone. V gene TRBV2 combines with J gene TRBJ1-3, with TRBD1 matching over 9 bases. This CDR3 is 13 amino acids long. Germline V gene sequence: CDR1 SNHLY, CDR2 FYNNEI. The trim removed 6 bases at V and 4 bases at J, leaving 1 base unmatched. The DNA of the CDR3 is TGTGCCAGCAGGACAGGGGGAGGAAACACCATATATTTT. Translation gives CASRTGGGNTIYF. Complete variable domain (other parts from reference TRBV2 and TRBJ1-3): EPEVTQTPSHQVTQMGQEVILRCVPISNHLYFYWYRQILGQKVEFLVSFYNNEISEKSEIFDDQFSVERPDGSNFTLKIRSTKLEDSAMYFCASRTGGGNTIYFGEGSWLTVV.

In its sample, this clone was seen a few times. The gene calls are TRBV29-1 and TRBJ2-7; D possibly matches TRBD1 or TRBD2 (7 bases each). CDR1 and CDR2 from the germline V gene are SQVTM and ANQGSEA. V was clipped by 4 bases and J by 3 bases, with 13 bases between them. The CDR3 contains 13 residues. The CDR3 nucleotides are TGCAGCGTTGGGCAGGGGGAGGGCTACGAGCAGTACTTC. It codes for CSVGQGEGYEQYF.

This clone was counted a few times. The chain recombines TRBV6-6 with TRBJ1-5; TRBD1 matches at 9 bases. The CDR3 has 15 amino acids. Losses at the gene ends were 6 bases for V and 5 bases for J; bases not matched to a gene: 8. Germline CDR1 reads MNHNY; CDR2 reads SVGAGI (reference sequence). CDR3 loop: CASSNRGQGYQPQHF. The DNA of the CDR3 is TGTGCCAGCAGCAACAGGGGGCAAGGGTATCAGCCCCAGCATTTT.

The chain employs TRBV11-2 and TRBJ2-3; D unresolved. Trimming took off 5 bases at V and 4 bases at J, with 19 bases between the two ends. CDR1 is SGHAT and CDR2 is FQNNGV in the germline V gene. The CDR3 runs to 16 residues. CDR3 DNA: TGTGCCAGCAGCCCCTTTTTGGCCCCTGGCTCAGATACGCAGTATTTT. Translated: CASSPFLAPGSDTQYF.

Comment on this clone: Different DNA sequences within this sample yield the same CDR3. The chain couples TRBV11-2 to TRBJ2-7; no definite D call. CDR1 and CDR2 from the germline V gene are SGHAT and FQNNGV. The germline V and J ends were trimmed by 2 bases and 3 bases, with 8 bases remaining between them. The CDR3 has 13 residues. CDR3 coding DNA: TGTGCCAGCAGCTTACAGAGTAGCTACGAGCAGTACTTC. It translates to CASSLQSSYEQYF.

This clone was detected only once. The chain has TRBV29-1 and TRBJ2-1; D unclear. CDR3 length: 8 amino acids. V lost 2 bases, J lost 13 bases, and 3 bases lay in between. Germline-derived CDR1 and CDR2 are SQVTM and ANQGSEA. CDR3 residues: CSVEFQFF. CDR3 DNA: TGCAGCGTTGAATTCCAGTTCTTC.

The genes are TRBV30 and TRBJ2-3, with TRBD1 matching over 11 bases. After removal of 3 bases from V and 2 bases from J, the junction contained 10 bases not matched to a gene. The CDR3 has 17 residues. From germline, CDR1 is GTSNPN and CDR2 SVGIG (reference sequence). The CDR3 DNA is TGTGCCTGGAGGGGACAGGGGGGGTTCCGGGCCACAGATACGCAGTATTTT. As protein: CAWRGQGGFRATDTQYF. The full variable domain, in which reference TRBV30 and TRBJ2-3 provide the parts outside the CDR3, is SQTIHQWPATLVQPVGSPLSLECTVEGTSNPNLYWYRQAAGRGLQLLFYSVGIGQISSEVPQNLSASRPQDRQFILSSKKLLLSDSGFYLCAWRGQGGFRATDTQYFGPGTRLTVL.

The V call is TRBV29-1, the J call TRBJ1-2; weak D call: TRBD1 (5 bases). Trimming left V 7 bases short and J 5 bases short, with 11 bases between. The CDR3 is made up of 11 amino acids. CDR1 is SQVTM and CDR2 is ANQGSEA in the germline V gene. The CDR3, as DNA: TGCAGCGCCCAGGGCGGTTATGGCTACACCTTC. This encodes CSAQGGYGYTF.